This T cell receptor (beta chain) was identified during a study of T cells in women clearing cervical HPV infection. Details on this clone: Its specificity is not known.

Study-wide points: CIN3+ cases had significantly higher TCR richness than controls; evenness did not differ. Richness plus V gene abundances separated cases from controls with AUC about 0.8.

TCR beta CDR3 amplified by multiplex PCR from approximately 1,200 ng genomic DNA. Some clones are missing from TCRdb's copy, which holds only in-frame ones; the method was immunoSEQ multiplex PCR. The sample shows some 15,000 clones, and roughly a tenth sits with its ten largest clones. Source material: blood buffy coat. This clonotype was sampled from a woman between 18 and 69 years old with a cervical HPV16 infection that either progressed to CIN3+ or cleared (not recorded which).

The covered CDR3 bases are TGCAGTGCTAGTTTGCGGGGGGCCATATACGAG. It specifies CSASLRGAIYE. The whole CDR3 sequence is CSASLRGAIYEQYF. This chain connects TRBV20-1 to TRBJ2-7; 8 bases agree with TRBD2. The read ends 3 residues early relative to the CDR3; the germline J gene fills the gap. The germline CDR1 and CDR2 sequences are DFQATT and SNEGSKA (reference sequence). The CDR3 length is 14 residues. V shed 3 bases, J shed 4 bases, and the junction held 8 bases outside the gene matches.